This T cell receptor (beta chain) was found in a study of somatic mutations in cytotoxic T cells in rheumatoid arthritis (TCRdb year 2017). With respect to the entire study: Before any treatment started and right after they were diagnosed, patients gave peripheral blood samples (around 29 ml EDTA). To characterize clonality, the study used TCRB deep sequencing while asking whether somatic mutations are carried by expanded CD8+ T-cell clones in newly diagnosed, untreated rheumatoid arthritis. For approximately 63 rheumatoid arthritis patients and 20 healthy controls, TCRB deep sequencing was carried out. Some V beta antibody-stained T-cell populations were flow-sorted on a FACSAria II or Sony SH800 at nearly 100% purity, and sorted V beta1+ cells also underwent TCRB sequencing. The median ages of the patient and control groups were essentially identical. Broad study findings and their caveats: CD8+ clonality increased with age in patients (Spearman r of about 0.45) but not in healthy controls. The antigen targets of the expanded CD8+ clones were unknown, and absence from virus-specific databases did not rule out viral specificity. CD8+ T-cell clonality in rheumatoid arthritis patients was not significantly different from that in age-matched healthy controls. The slight underrepresentation of TRBV07 in patients was not corrected for multiple comparisons. In about an eighth of the roughly 65 patients the largest CD8+ clone exceeded 20% of CD8+ cells, and several identical CD8+ TCRB sequences were shared between blood and synovial fluid.

As for this clone: The target of this receptor is not known. The germline gene is not matched at one end of the junction; a read error may be the cause.

Genomic DNA underwent TCRB CDR3 sequencing using the immunoSEQ assay. In the original analysis: Only a few patient CD8+ clones larger than 1% matched published virus-specific TCRB sequences when compared against them. Nothing other than productive TCRB rearrangements was included in the analyses. Clonality was calculated as a Shannon entropy-based productive clonality index, and a clone was defined by a unique TCRB CDR3 sequence. Repertoire overlap between two samples was calculated from the template counts of each clone relative to total templates per sample. A correlation with a Spearman r of about 0.57 was found between V-gene usage by flow cytometry and V-gene usage by TCRB sequencing. TCRdb's version of the immuneACCESS table is confined to in-frame rearrangements and falls short of the full clone set. An unresolved V gene accounts for under half of the shortfall where checked; the remainder is of unknown origin. V and J calls plus clone size are reproduced from that table; the DNA served to infer D and trimming. Present in this sample are around 16,000 clones, around three quarters of which were seen just once. The biggest ten clones account for about an eighth of the sample.

The CDR3 runs 17 residues from the cysteine to the phenylalanine. The kept DNA is CDR3 alone, 51 bases in frame from the first base. CDR1 is given as SSHAT and CDR2 as FNYEAQ, both from the germline V gene (reference sequence). Positive magnetic bead selection on an AutoMACS was used to isolate CD4+ and CD8+ cells, with flow cytometry used to check purity. After a first flow cytometry screen using a TCR V beta antibody panel, clonal expansions were characterized through TCRB deep sequencing of sorted CD8+ fractions. Isolation of peripheral blood mononuclear cells was done through Ficoll-Paque PLUS density gradient separation. Nucleospin Tissue or Tissue XS kits were used to extract DNA from CD4-enriched, CD8-enriched or PBMC samples, and a Qubit 2.0 fluorometer was used for quantification.

This TCR was recovered from an adult with rheumatoid arthritis. The rearranged segments are TRBV7-7 and TRBJ2-2; 8 bases in the junction line up with TRBD2. Sequenced sample: CD8+ T cells sorted from blood. The nucleotide sequence reads TGTGCTAGCAGCTCCTCACGCGGGGGGCCGAACACCGGGGAGCTGTTTTTT. Its coded protein is CASSSSRGGPNTGELFF.